These T cell receptor beta chains were read from a single sample in a study of metastatic and nonmetastatic thyroid tumors. TCRdb recomputed clones from the PCR reads via MiXCR. The data contain tens of thousands of clones, around 20% of them singletons. The sample comprised adjacent normal tissue. All receptors derive from a female donor with papillary thyroid cancer or a benign thyroid nodule (not recorded which). Some clones in this sample may be carry-over from other donors' samples. Each CDR3 is given with its conserved first and last residue. Fields, in order: V gene, D gene, J gene, clone size, CDR3 protein, CDR3 DNA. A D gene is named only where the DNA matches it firmly. The size entry is marked missing in some rows and otherwise reads once, few, many or a size class.

V gene: TRBV10-1; D gene: -; J gene: TRBJ2-1; clone size: few; CDR3 protein: CASSRGAGLNVEQFF; CDR3 DNA: TGCGCCAGCAGTCGGGGGGCAGGGCTCAATGTTGAGCAGTTCTTC
V gene: TRBV30; D gene: TRBD2; J gene: TRBJ2-5; clone size: -; CDR3 protein: CVWSPGLQETQYF; CDR3 DNA: TGTGTCTGGAGCCCGGGACTACAGGAGACCCAGTACTTC
V gene: TRBV20-1; D gene: TRBD1; J gene: TRBJ2-5; clone size: -; CDR3 protein: CSANPGQGGETQYF; CDR3 DNA: TGCAGTGCTAACCCTGGACAGGGCGGAGAGACCCAGTACTTC
V gene: TRBV6-1; D gene: TRBD2; J gene: TRBJ2-3; clone size: medium-sized; CDR3 protein: CASSEVGLVADTQYF; CDR3 DNA: TGTGCCAGCAGTGAAGTGGGACTAGTGGCTGATACGCAGTATTTT
V gene: TRBV9; D gene: -; J gene: TRBJ1-4; clone size: many; CDR3 protein: CASSATDGTWEYEKLFF; CDR3 DNA: TGTGCCAGCAGCGCCACTGATGGGACCTGGGAGTATGAAAAACTGTTTTTT
V gene: TRBV28; D gene: -; J gene: TRBJ2-7; clone size: -; CDR3 protein: CASSPSSPGYEQYF; CDR3 DNA: TGTGCCAGCAGCCCATCATCGCCAGGGTACGAGCAGTACTTC
V gene: TRBV6-6; D gene: -; J gene: TRBJ1-1; clone size: medium-sized; CDR3 protein: CASSYPTDRVGETEAFF; CDR3 DNA: TGTGCCAGCAGTTACCCCACCGACCGGGTGGGCGAAACTGAAGCTTTCTTT
V gene: TRBV20-1; D gene: TRBD1; J gene: TRBJ1-1; clone size: -; CDR3 protein: CSSCRGPGTEAFF; CDR3 DNA: TGCAGTTCTTGCAGGGGGCCCGGGACTGAAGCTTTCTTT
V gene: TRBV24-1; D gene: TRBD1; J gene: TRBJ1-4; clone size: -; CDR3 protein: CATSDSRTGGDEKLSF; CDR3 DNA: TGTGCCACCAGTGACTCTAGGACAGGGGGCGATGAAAAACTGTCTTTT
V gene: TRBV6-2/TRBV6-3; D gene: -; J gene: TRBJ1-4; clone size: many; CDR3 protein: CASSMGANEKLFF; CDR3 DNA: TGTGCCAGCAGTATGGGGGCTAATGAAAAACTGTTTTTT
V gene: TRBV4-2; D gene: -; J gene: TRBJ2-5; clone size: -; CDR3 protein: CASSQAEGVQETQYF; CDR3 DNA: TGTGCCAGCAGCCAAGCCGAAGGGGTCCAAGAGACCCAGTACTTC
V gene: TRBV6-2/TRBV6-3; D gene: TRBD2; J gene: TRBJ2-5; clone size: few; CDR3 protein: CASITAGGEETQYF; CDR3 DNA: TGTGCCAGCATCACAGCGGGAGGGGAGGAGACCCAGTACTTC
V gene: TRBV6-1; D gene: -; J gene: TRBJ1-2; clone size: -; CDR3 protein: CASSIQGFSNYGYTF; CDR3 DNA: TGTGCCAGCAGCATACAGGGATTTTCGAACTATGGCTACACCTTC
V gene: TRBV19; D gene: -; J gene: TRBJ1-1; clone size: -; CDR3 protein: CASSIEGGTMGRYTEAFF; CDR3 DNA: TGTGCCAGTAGTATCGAAGGGGGGACGATGGGCCGTTACACTGAAGCTTTCTTT
V gene: TRBV6-1; D gene: -; J gene: TRBJ2-3; clone size: few; CDR3 protein: CANSSENRNQPQYF; CDR3 DNA: TGTGCCAACAGTTCCGAAAACAGGAATCAGCCCCAGTATTTT
V gene: TRBV20-1; D gene: TRBD2; J gene: TRBJ2-3; clone size: many; CDR3 protein: CSAGGRAHTQYF; CDR3 DNA: TGCAGTGCCGGCGGGAGGGCCCATACGCAGTATTTT
V gene: TRBV18; D gene: TRBD1; J gene: TRBJ1-5; clone size: many; CDR3 protein: CASSLQGYSNQPQHF; CDR3 DNA: TGTGCCAGCTCTCTACAGGGGTATAGCAATCAGCCCCAGCATTTT
V gene: TRBV11-3; D gene: -; J gene: TRBJ1-6; clone size: -; CDR3 protein: CASSPGSYYNSPLNF; CDR3 DNA: TGTGCCAGCAGTCCAGGGAGCTACTATAATTCACCCCTCAACTTT
V gene: TRBV12-3/TRBV12-4; D gene: -; J gene: TRBJ2-1; clone size: medium-sized; CDR3 protein: CASRQGNYNEQFF; CDR3 DNA: TGTGCCAGCAGGCAGGGGAACTACAATGAGCAGTTCTTC
V gene: TRBV20-1; D gene: TRBD1; J gene: TRBJ1-2; clone size: -; CDR3 protein: CSAMDRAPYGYTF; CDR3 DNA: TGCAGTGCCATGGACAGGGCCCCTTATGGCTACACCTTC
V gene: TRBV7-2; D gene: -; J gene: TRBJ1-1; clone size: -; CDR3 protein: CGSSPDSSNTEAFF; CDR3 DNA: TGTGGCAGCAGCCCTGACAGTTCGAACACGGAAGCTTTCTTT
V gene: TRBV20-1; D gene: TRBD2; J gene: TRBJ2-3; clone size: many; CDR3 protein: CSAQREWTQYF; CDR3 DNA: TGCAGTGCCCAGCGGGAGTGGACGCAGTATTTT
V gene: TRBV19; D gene: -; J gene: TRBJ1-2; clone size: -; CDR3 protein: CASSMGWTDGYTF; CDR3 DNA: TGTGCCAGTAGTATGGGGTGGACGGATGGCTACACCTTC
V gene: TRBV12-3/TRBV12-4; D gene: -; J gene: TRBJ2-1; clone size: few; CDR3 protein: CASSLGLRNEQFF; CDR3 DNA: TGTGCCAGCTCCCTCGGACTGCGCAATGAGCAGTTCTTC
V gene: TRBV4-1; D gene: -; J gene: TRBJ2-7; clone size: many; CDR3 protein: CASSPLGGGGYEQYF; CDR3 DNA: TGCGCCAGCAGCCCTCTGGGGGGAGGAGGCTACGAGCAGTACTTC